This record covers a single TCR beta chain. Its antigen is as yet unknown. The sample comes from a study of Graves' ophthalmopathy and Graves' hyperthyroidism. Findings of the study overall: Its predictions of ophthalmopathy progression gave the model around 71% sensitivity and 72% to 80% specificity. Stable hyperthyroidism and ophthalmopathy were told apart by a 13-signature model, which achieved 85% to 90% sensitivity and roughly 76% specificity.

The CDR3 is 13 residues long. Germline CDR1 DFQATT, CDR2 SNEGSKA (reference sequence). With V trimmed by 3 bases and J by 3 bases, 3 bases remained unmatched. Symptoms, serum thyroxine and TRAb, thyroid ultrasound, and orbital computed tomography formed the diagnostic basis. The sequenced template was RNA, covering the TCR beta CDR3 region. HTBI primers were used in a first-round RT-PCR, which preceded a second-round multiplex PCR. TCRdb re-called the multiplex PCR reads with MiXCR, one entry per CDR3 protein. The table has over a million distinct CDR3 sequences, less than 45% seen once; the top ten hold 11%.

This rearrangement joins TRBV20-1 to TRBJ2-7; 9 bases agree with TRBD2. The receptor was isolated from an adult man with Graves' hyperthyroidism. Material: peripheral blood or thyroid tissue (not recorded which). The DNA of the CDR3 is TGCAGTGCTAGTAGCGGGGGTTTCTACGAGCAGTACTTC. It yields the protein CSASSGGFYEQYF.